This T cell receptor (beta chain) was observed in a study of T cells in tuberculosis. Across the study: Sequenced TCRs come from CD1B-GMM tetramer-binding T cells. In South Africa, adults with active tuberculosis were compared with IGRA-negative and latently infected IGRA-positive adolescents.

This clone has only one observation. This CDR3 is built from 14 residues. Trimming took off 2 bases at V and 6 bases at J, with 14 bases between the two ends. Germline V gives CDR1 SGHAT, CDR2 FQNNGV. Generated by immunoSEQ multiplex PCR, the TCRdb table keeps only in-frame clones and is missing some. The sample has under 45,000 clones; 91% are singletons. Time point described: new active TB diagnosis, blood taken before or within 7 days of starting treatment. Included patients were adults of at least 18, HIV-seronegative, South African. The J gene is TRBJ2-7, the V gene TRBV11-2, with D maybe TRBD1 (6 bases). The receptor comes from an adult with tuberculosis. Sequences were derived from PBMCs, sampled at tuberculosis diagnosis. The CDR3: CASSLRQVSIEQYV. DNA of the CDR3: TGTGCCAGCAGCTTACGACAGGTATCGATCGAGCAGTACGTC.